The 27 T cell receptor beta chains reported below all come from one sample, sequenced in a study of Ad26.COV2.S vaccination and SARS-CoV-2 variants. TCRdb keeps only in-frame clones here, not all; method: immunoSEQ multiplex PCR. This table holds 350,000 to 450,000 clones, roughly 90% found once. Described treatment: around 19 received Ad26.COV2.S at low or high dose, single or two shots; 5 received placebo; per-sample allocation not given. Sample collection was performed on day 63 after the first vaccine or placebo injection. The source was peripheral blood, collected in a trial of Ad26.COV2.S vaccine versus placebo. These receptors came from a person aged 18-60 years who received the Ad26.COV2.S COVID-19 vaccine or a placebo.

The chain employs TRBV7-9 and TRBJ2-6; the match to TRBD2 covers 9 bases. This CDR3 is built from 19 residues. Trimming cost V 5 bases and J 0 bases; bases outside gene matches: 11. Germline CDR1 is SEHNR and CDR2 is FQNEAQ (reference sequence). The CDR3 reads CASSPRRLAESSGANVLTF. In nucleotides, the CDR3 is TGTGCCAGCAGCCCGAGACGACTAGCGGAAAGCTCTGGGGCCAACGTCCTGACTTTC.

The rearrangement joins TRBV12-1 to TRBJ2-7; the table's D call TRBD2 went unverified against the DNA. TRBV12-1 represents a pseudogene. The CDR3 is 13 residues long. The CDR3 bases are TGTGCCAGCAGCTACCTCAGCGGCTACGAGCAGTACTTC. Its translation is CASSYLSGYEQYF.

This rearrangement joins TRBV18 to TRBJ1-3; D ambiguous. Germline-derived CDR1 and CDR2 are KGHSH and LQKENI. The CDR3 length is 16 residues. The V gene lost 0 bases and the J gene lost 4 bases, with 13 bases spanning the gap. The CDR3 region has the DNA TGTGCCAGCTCACCACCCCCCAGCAGTCCGGGAAACACCATATATTTT. This encodes CASSPPPSSPGNTIYF.

As concerns this clone: Other DNA sequences in the sample encode the same CDR3. The chain uses TRBV6-5 and TRBJ2-5; a possible D gene is TRBD2 (6 bases). Germline CDR1 and CDR2: MNHEY and SVGAGI. The V and J ends lost 0 bases and 5 bases respectively, with 7 bases between them. CDR3 size: 13 residues. The CDR3 here is CASSYSGRETQYF. The CDR3 coding sequence is TGTGCCAGCAGTTACTCGGGGAGGGAGACCCAGTACTTC.

The rearrangement uses TRBV2 and TRBJ2-2; no clear D. This CDR3 region has 12 residues. Germline values: CDR1 SNHLY, CDR2 FYNNEI. V was trimmed by 5 bases and J by 6 bases, leaving 7 bases between them. Here the CDR3 reads CASSSLAGELFF. The CDR3 DNA sequence: TGTGCCAGCAGTAGCCTAGCCGGGGAGCTGTTTTTT.

V is TRBV20-1 and J is TRBJ2-3; unclear D gene. The length of the CDR3 is 15 residues. CDR1 is DFQATT and CDR2 is SNEGSKA in the germline V gene (reference sequence). The germline V and J ends were trimmed by 3 bases and 0 bases, with 13 bases remaining between them. The CDR3 sequence is CSASDPRSSTDTQYF. As DNA, the CDR3 is TGCAGTGCTAGTGACCCCAGGTCTAGCACAGATACGCAGTATTTT.

In this sample, this clone turned up once. The gene calls are TRBV10-3 and TRBJ2-1; TRBD2 aligns across 12 bases. With V trimmed by 2 bases and J by 4 bases, 9 bases remained unmatched. The CDR3 covers 18 residues. Germline V gene data show CDR1 as ENHRY and CDR2 as SYGVKD. The CDR3 nucleotides are TGTGCCATCAGTGAGCCTTTGACTAGCGGGAGAGGATACAATGAGCAGTTCTTC. Protein product: CAISEPLTSGRGYNEQFF.

The CDR3 DNA sequence: TGTGCCAGCATCCGACTAGCGGGAGTTGGGGAGACCCAGTACTTC. Translating it yields CASIRLAGVGETQYF. The chain employs TRBV28 and TRBJ2-5, with 12 bases matching TRBD2. The V gene end was trimmed by 7 bases and the J gene end by 5 bases; junction bases not matched to a gene: 8. Germline loops: CDR1 MDHEN, CDR2 SYDVKM. CDR3 length: 15 amino acids. Combining the CDR3 with reference TRBV28 and TRBJ2-5 gives the whole variable domain DVKVTQSSRYLVKRTGEKVFLECVQDMDHENMFWYRQDPGLGLRLIYFSYDVKMKEKGDIPEGYSVSREKKERFSLILESASTNQTSMYLCASIRLAGVGETQYFGPGTRLLVL.

The chain employs TRBV5-1 and TRBJ2-7; possible D gene TRBD1, 6 bases. Germline V CDR1 and CDR2: SGHRS, YFSETQ. The CDR3 sequence is 14 residues long. Between the trimmed V and J ends, which lost 2 bases and 2 bases, there was a span of 11 bases. CDR3 amino acids: CASSLSQGTYEQYF. Written as DNA, the CDR3 is TGCGCCAGCAGCTTAAGCCAGGGGACCTACGAGCAGTACTTC.

V gene TRBV5-5 combines with J gene TRBJ2-7; D might be TRBD2 (6 bases). Germline CDR1 SGHKS, CDR2 YYEKEE (reference sequence). This CDR3 spans 15 amino acids. With 4 bases removed from V and 6 bases from J, the gap between germline ends came to 20 bases. CDR3 bases: TGTGCCAGCAGCCCGGGGGTTGGCAGACCCCTCGAGCAGTACTTC. It encodes CASSPGVGRPLEQYF.

The rearrangement uses TRBV7-2 and TRBJ2-4; TRBD1 aligns across 9 bases. This CDR3 is built from 16 residues. In germline, CDR1 is SGHTA, CDR2 FQGNSA. With V trimmed by 5 bases and J by 1 base, 6 bases remained unmatched. The CDR3 region has the DNA TGTGCCAGCAGCCCCACAGGGGGCATGGCCAAAAACATTCAGTACTTC. Translated, it gives CASSPTGGMAKNIQYF. The entire variable domain, with the rest obtained from reference TRBV7-2 and TRBJ2-4, is as follows: GAGVSQSPSNKVTEKGKDVELRCDPISGHTALYWYRQSLGQGLEFLIYFQGNSAPDKSGLPSDRFSAERTGGSVSTLTIQRTQQEDSAVYLCASSPTGGMAKNIQYFGAGTRLSVL.

A remark on this clone: The same CDR3 is also encoded by other DNA sequences in this sample. The chain combines TRBV27 with TRBJ2-7; 8 nucleotides align to TRBD1. The CDR3 has 14 residues. Germline V gene lookup returns CDR1 MNHEY and CDR2 SMNVEV (reference sequence). V shed 3 bases, J shed 2 bases, and the junction held 3 bases outside the gene matches. Written as DNA, the CDR3 is TGTGCCAGCAGTTTGGGGACAGGACCCTACGAGCAGTACTTC. This encodes CASSLGTGPYEQYF.

In the case of this clone: The same CDR3 also results from other DNA sequences found in this sample. The chain carries TRBV3-1 (or the pseudogene TRBV3-2) and TRBJ1-6; D is unclear. The V gene's germline CDR1 is LGHDT and CDR2 YNNKEL (reference sequence). Trimming left V 0 bases short and J 9 bases short, with 6 bases between. The CDR3 is made up of 13 amino acids. The CDR3 here is CASSQDRRSPLHF. In nucleotides, the CDR3 is TGTGCCAGCAGCCAAGATCGGCGTTCACCCCTCCACTTT.

The V gene is TRBV15, the J gene TRBJ2-1, with 8 bases aligning to TRBD2. Germline lookup yields CDR1 LNHNV and CDR2 YYDKDF (reference sequence). The CDR3 loop spans 17 amino acids. After removal of 3 bases from V and 6 bases from J, the junction contained 13 bases not matched to a gene. CDR3 sequence reads: CATSRGGTAGALNEQFF. The CDR3 nucleotides read TGTGCCACCAGCAGGGGAGGAACAGCGGGAGCTCTCAATGAGCAGTTCTTC.

The chain carries TRBV15 and TRBJ2-7; D may be TRBD1 (5 bases). CDR1 and CDR2 from the germline V gene are LNHNV and YYDKDF (reference sequence). The V and J ends lost 2 bases and 7 bases respectively, with 9 bases between them. The CDR3 loop spans 12 amino acids. This chain's CDR3 is CATSRPPGEQYF. The DNA for the CDR3 is TGTGCCACCAGCAGACCACCAGGGGAGCAGTACTTC.

V and J are TRBV30 and TRBJ2-5; no clear D gene. The CDR3 is made up of 13 amino acids. Germline CDR1 and CDR2: GTSNPN and SVGIG (reference sequence). Trimming stripped 3 bases from V and 0 bases from J, with 8 bases between. CDR3: CAWSQGNQETQYF. For the CDR3, the DNA is TGTGCCTGGAGCCAAGGGAACCAAGAGACCCAGTACTTC.

The genes are TRBV5-1 and TRBJ1-2, with a weak D call TRBD1 (5 bases). The germline gives CDR1 SGHRS, CDR2 YFSETQ. V was shortened by 4 bases and J by 8 bases, with 18 bases between the two germline ends. CDR3 length: 14 amino acids. DNA for the CDR3: TGCGCCAGCAGCCCCGACGACGGGGGTCTAGGCTACACCTTC. Amino acid sequence: CASSPDDGGLGYTF.

As regards this clone: A junction boundary mismatches the germline segment, possibly from a read error. The CDR3 region is CASSFGGRTLF. The CDR3, as DNA: TGTGCCAGCAGTTTTGGTGGACGGACCCTTTTT. This rearrangement joins TRBV28 to TRBJ1-4, with D unclear. Germline V gives CDR1 MDHEN, CDR2 SYDVKM. This CDR3 is 11 amino acids long.

The chain recombines TRBV6-5 with TRBJ2-7; D may be TRBD1 (7 bases). V lost 6 bases and J lost 7, with 16 bases in between. Germline CDR1 reads MNHEY; CDR2 reads SVGAGI. The CDR3 is 13 amino acids. The CDR3 is CASRNRGGGEQYF. CDR3 nucleotide sequence: TGTGCCAGCAGGAACAGGGGAGGTGGGGAGCAGTACTTC.

This clone was counted ten times or more. The chain links TRBV7-9 to TRBJ2-1, with 10 bases aligning to TRBD1. The V gene end was trimmed by 5 bases and the J gene end by 2 bases; junction bases not matched to a gene: 6. The CDR3 has 16 residues. Germline CDR1 is SEHNR and CDR2 is FQNEAQ (reference sequence). Here the CDR3 reads CASSTKGQGPYNEQFF. CDR3 sequence (DNA): TGTGCCAGCAGCACCAAGGGACAGGGGCCCTACAATGAGCAGTTCTTC.

There are a few counts of this clone. V and J are TRBV6-2 or TRBV6-3 and TRBJ2-1; D remains unclear. Germline-derived CDR1 and CDR2 are MNHEY and SVGEGT. CDR3 length: 12 residues. Trimming took off 2 bases at V and 7 bases at J, with 6 bases between the two ends. CDR3 DNA sequence: TGTGCCAGCAGTTACGGGCTGAATGAGCAGTTCTTC. Its translation is CASSYGLNEQFF.

This clone was seen once. CDR3 amino acids: CASKFDWGQETQYF. CDR3 coding DNA: TGTGCCAGCAAATTTGATTGGGGTCAGGAGACCCAGTACTTC. The chain recombines TRBV27 with TRBJ2-5, with no clear D. The CDR3 totals 14 residues. Germline CDR1 is MNHEY and CDR2 is SMNVEV (reference sequence). Trimming shortened V by 7 bases and J by 5 bases, and 17 bases separated the two germline ends.

The rearrangement uses TRBV28 and TRBJ1-4; TRBD1 matches at 11 bases. The CDR3 has 15 residues. Per the germline V gene, CDR1 is MDHEN and CDR2 is SYDVKM. After removal of 5 bases from V and 3 bases from J, the junction contained 2 bases not matched to a gene. In DNA form, the CDR3 reads TGTGCCAGCAGTCTGGGACAGGGGGCTAATGAAAAACTGTTTTTT. Amino acid sequence: CASSLGQGANEKLFF. Combining the CDR3 with reference TRBV28 and TRBJ1-4 gives the whole variable domain DVKVTQSSRYLVKRTGEKVFLECVQDMDHENMFWYRQDPGLGLRLIYFSYDVKMKEKGDIPEGYSVSREKKERFSLILESASTNQTSMYLCASSLGQGANEKLFFGSGTQLSVL.

J is TRBJ2-2 and V is TRBV11-2; D is ambiguous. CDR3 length: 13 residues. Germline CDR1 SGHAT, CDR2 FQNNGV. Trimming cost V 1 base and J 8 bases, with 8 bases left between them. CDR3 region: CASSLALAGELFF. The CDR3 nucleotides are TGTGCCAGCAGCTTAGCTTTGGCGGGGGAGCTGTTTTTT.

For this clone: The same CDR3 is also encoded by other DNA sequences in this sample. V and J are TRBV28 and TRBJ2-1; D remains ambiguous. This CDR3 is built from 15 residues. The germline gives CDR1 MDHEN, CDR2 SYDVKM. V was trimmed by 5 bases and J by 0 bases, leaving 11 bases between them. DNA for the CDR3: TGTGCCAGCAGTCCCCCTCCGAGCTCCTACAATGAGCAGTTCTTC. Its protein product is CASSPPPSSYNEQFF. The full variable domain, in which reference TRBV28 and TRBJ2-1 provide the parts outside the CDR3, is DVKVTQSSRYLVKRTGEKVFLECVQDMDHENMFWYRQDPGLGLRLIYFSYDVKMKEKGDIPEGYSVSREKKERFSLILESASTNQTSMYLCASSPPPSSYNEQFFGPGTRLTVL.

CDR3 sequence: CASSQQGVDTQYF. The CDR3 nucleotides are TGTGCCAGCAGCCAACAGGGGGTAGATACGCAGTATTTT. The chain links TRBV3-1 (or the pseudogene TRBV3-2) to TRBJ2-3, with 7 bases identical to TRBD1. V lost 2 bases to trimming and J lost 5 bases; unmatched junction nucleotides: 1. The CDR3 has 13 residues. Germline V gene lookup returns CDR1 LGHDT and CDR2 YNNKEL (reference sequence).

This clone was recorded only once. The chain uses TRBV27 and TRBJ2-7; 9 nucleotides line up with TRBD2. The germline CDR1 and CDR2 sequences are MNHEY and SMNVEV (reference sequence). Trimming took 8 bases from V and 5 from J; bases not matched to a gene: 13. CDR3 length: 15 amino acids. In nucleotides, the CDR3 is TGTGCCAGCGGGGTCCGGGCTAGCGGGAACGACGAGCAGTACTTC. This sequence encodes CASGVRASGNDEQYF.